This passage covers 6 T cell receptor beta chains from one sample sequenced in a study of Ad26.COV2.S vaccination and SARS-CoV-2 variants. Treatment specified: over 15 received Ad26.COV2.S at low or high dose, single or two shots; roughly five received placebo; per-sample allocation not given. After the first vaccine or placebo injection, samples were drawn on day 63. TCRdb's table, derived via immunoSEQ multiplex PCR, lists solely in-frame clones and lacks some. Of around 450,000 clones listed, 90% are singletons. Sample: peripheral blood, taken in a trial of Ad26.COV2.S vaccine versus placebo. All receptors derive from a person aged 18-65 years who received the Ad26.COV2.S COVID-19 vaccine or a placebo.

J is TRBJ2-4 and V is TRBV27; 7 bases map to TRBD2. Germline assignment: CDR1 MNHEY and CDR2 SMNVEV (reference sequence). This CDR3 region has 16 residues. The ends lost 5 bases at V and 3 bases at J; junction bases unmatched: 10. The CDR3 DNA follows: TGTGCCAGCAGTCCCTCCAGGGACTACGGCAAAAACATTCAGTACTTC. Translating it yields CASSPSRDYGKNIQYF.

CDR3 region: CASSEGTVHEQFF. In DNA, the CDR3 is TGTGCCAGCAGCGAGGGGACAGTACATGAGCAGTTCTTC. The V call is TRBV7-2, the J call TRBJ2-1; 7 bases align to TRBD1. Looked up from germline, CDR1 is SGHTA and CDR2 is FQGNSA. CDR3 length: 13 amino acids. Trimming took 5 bases from V and 8 from J; bases not matched to a gene: 6.

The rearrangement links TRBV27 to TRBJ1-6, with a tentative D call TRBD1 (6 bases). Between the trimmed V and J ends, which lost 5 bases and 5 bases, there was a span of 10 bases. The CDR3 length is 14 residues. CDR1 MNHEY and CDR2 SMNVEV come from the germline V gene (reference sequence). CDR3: CASSPGQNNSPLHF. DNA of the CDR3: TGTGCCAGCAGTCCCGGACAGAATAATTCACCCCTCCACTTT.

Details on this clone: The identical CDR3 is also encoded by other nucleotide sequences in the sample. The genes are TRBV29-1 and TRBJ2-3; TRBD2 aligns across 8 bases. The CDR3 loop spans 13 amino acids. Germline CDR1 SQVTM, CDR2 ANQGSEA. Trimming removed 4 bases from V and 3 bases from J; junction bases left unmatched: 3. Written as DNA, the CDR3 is TGCAGCGTTGCGGGAGGGACGACAGATACGCAGTATTTT. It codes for CSVAGGTTDTQYF.

The CDR3 here is CASRDRGAQPQHF. The DNA of the CDR3 is TGTGCCAGCCGGGACAGGGGTGCCCAGCCCCAGCATTTT. The chain combines TRBV2 with TRBJ1-5; 10 bases fit TRBD1. The germline V gene has CDR1 SNHLY and CDR2 FYNNEI. The trim removed 8 bases at V and 7 bases at J, leaving 5 bases unmatched. The CDR3 is 13 residues long.

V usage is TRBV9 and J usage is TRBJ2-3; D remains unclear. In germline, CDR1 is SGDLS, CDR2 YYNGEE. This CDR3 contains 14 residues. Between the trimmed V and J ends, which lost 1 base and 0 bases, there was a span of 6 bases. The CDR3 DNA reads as TGTGCCAGCAGCGTAATGGGGAGCACAGATACGCAGTATTTT. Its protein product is CASSVMGSTDTQYF.